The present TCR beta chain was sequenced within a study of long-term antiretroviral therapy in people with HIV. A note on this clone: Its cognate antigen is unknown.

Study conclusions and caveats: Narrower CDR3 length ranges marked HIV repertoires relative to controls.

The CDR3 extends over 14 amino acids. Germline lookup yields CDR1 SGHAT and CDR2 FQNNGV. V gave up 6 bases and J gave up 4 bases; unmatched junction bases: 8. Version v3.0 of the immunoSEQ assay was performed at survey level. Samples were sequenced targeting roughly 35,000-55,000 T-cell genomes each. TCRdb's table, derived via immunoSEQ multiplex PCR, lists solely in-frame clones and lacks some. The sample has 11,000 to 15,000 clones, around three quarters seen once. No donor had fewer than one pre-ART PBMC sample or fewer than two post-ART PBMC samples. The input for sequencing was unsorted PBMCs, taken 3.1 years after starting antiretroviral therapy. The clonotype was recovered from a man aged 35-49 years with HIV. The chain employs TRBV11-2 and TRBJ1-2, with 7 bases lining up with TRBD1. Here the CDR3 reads CASSSTGTAYGYTF. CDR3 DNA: TGTGCCAGCAGTTCGACCGGGACAGCCTATGGCTACACCTTC.